The present entry profiles one T cell receptor (beta chain) with its context. Its antigen is not known. These data come from a study of beta chain features in type 1 diabetes. The J segment lost 4 bases and the V segment lost 2 bases, leaving 4 bases of the junction unmatched. The CDR3 loop spans 15 amino acids. Germline V gene lookup returns CDR1 SGHRS and CDR2 YFSETQ. Since all of the isolated RNA was reverse transcribed, expressed TCRB transcripts were what got sequenced. Profiling relied on immunoSEQ multiplex PCR, and the TCRdb table lists in-frame clones only, not all of them. The sample carries about 280,000 clones, approximately 15% recorded once. Findings and caveats of the study: All four CD4+ subsets of Type 1 diabetes patients contained TCRB CDR3s that were moderately but significantly shorter.

The sequence derives from a man between 18 and 29 years old with type 1 diabetes. The V call is TRBV5-1, the J call TRBJ2-1, with 9 bases that match TRBD2. The sequenced sample was naive CD4+ T cells from blood. The CDR3 loop reads CASSLLAGAYNEQFF. The CDR3 nucleotides read TGCGCCAGCAGCTTACTAGCGGGCGCATACAATGAGCAGTTCTTC.